A selection of T cell receptor beta chains follows, all from one sample in a study of T cells after yellow fever vaccination. TCRdb processed the 5' RACE reads anew with MiXCR; each CDR3 protein has one entry. The sample records 200,000 to 300,000 distinct CDR3 sequences, approximately 6.8% being singletons. The sequenced sample was CD4+ T cells sorted from PBMCs, obtained on the day of the yellow fever booster vaccination. Every receptor here comes from a man aged 25-45 years who received the YFV17D yellow fever vaccine. CDR3s include the opening cysteine and the closing phenylalanine or tryptophan. Each record gives: clone size, CDR3 length, D gene, V gene, J gene, CDR3 protein, CDR3 DNA. A D gene is named only where the DNA matches it firmly. The listing skips clone size in some rows; elsewhere it reads once, few, many or a size class.

>few|16|TRBD2|TRBV12-3/TRBV12-4|TRBJ2-2
CATSPPRERTTGELFF
TGTGCCACCTCCCCCCCGCGGGAGAGAACCACCGGGGAGCTGTTTTTT
>.|15|TRBD1|TRBV15|TRBJ2-5
CATSRVRQGSETQYF
TGTGCCACCAGCAGAGTAAGACAGGGGTCAGAGACCCAGTACTTC
>few|15|.|TRBV9|TRBJ2-1
CASTRGSTPYNEQFF
TGTGCCAGCACTAGGGGTAGCACCCCCTACAATGAGCAGTTCTTC
>many|13|TRBD2|TRBV7-3|TRBJ2-1
CASGFGAGAEQFF
TGTGCCAGCGGCTTCGGCGCGGGAGCTGAGCAGTTCTTC
>few|19|TRBD2|TRBV7-6|TRBJ2-1
CASSLGSSGRTSGYNEQFF
TGTGCCAGCAGCTTAGGCTCCTCAGGCCGGACTAGCGGTTACAATGAGCAGTTCTTC
>few|13|.|TRBV6-1|TRBJ2-7
CASARDEGYEQYF
TGTGCCAGCGCCCGGGATGAGGGCTACGAGCAGTACTTC
>few|12|.|TRBV12-5|TRBJ1-2
CASGLGLTAILF
TGTGCTAGTGGTTTAGGCTTGACAGCAATCCTCTTC
>.|14|TRBD1|TRBV20-1|TRBJ2-1
CSANDRGAYNEQFF
TGCAGTGCTAATGACAGGGGCGCCTACAATGAGCAGTTCTTC
>few|15|.|TRBV20-1|TRBJ1-2
CSARDRTGGVYGYTF
TGCAGTGCTAGAGATAGAACGGGGGGCGTCTATGGCTACACCTTC
>.|18|TRBD2|TRBV19|TRBJ2-1
CASSFRFRTSGFVNEQFF
TGTGCCAGTAGTTTCCGATTTCGGACTAGCGGCTTTGTAAATGAGCAGTTCTTC
>few|13|.|TRBV24-1|TRBJ2-5
CATSSGTYETQYF
TGTGCCACCAGTTCCGGGACATACGAGACCCAGTACTTC
>many|15|TRBD1|TRBV24-1|TRBJ2-4
CATSGDRGAKNIQYF
TGTGCCACCAGTGGGGACAGGGGGGCCAAAAACATTCAGTACTTC
>few|16|TRBD2|TRBV20-1|TRBJ2-1
CSARGTSGDSYNEQFF
TGCAGTGCTAGAGGCACTAGCGGCGACTCCTACAATGAGCAGTTCTTC
>few|15|TRBD2|TRBV7-2|TRBJ2-1
CASSNRGTSGRAALF
TGTGCCAGCAGCAATAGAGGGACTAGCGGGAGGGCCGCCCTCTTC
>many|16|.|TRBV5-1|TRBJ2-5
CASSLLVAEYQETQYF
TGCGCCAGCAGCTTGTTGGTAGCGGAGTACCAAGAGACCCAGTACTTC
>few|12|.|TRBV14|TRBJ2-1
CASSHENNEQFF
TGTGCCAGCAGTCACGAGAACAATGAGCAGTTCTTC
>.|15|.|TRBV4-3|TRBJ2-2
CASSQENHVIAELFF
TGCGCCAGCAGCCAAGAGAACCACGTAATCGCGGAGCTGTTTTTT
>many|14|.|TRBV14|TRBJ2-3
CASSQVHPVGTQYF
TGTGCCAGCAGCCAAGTGCACCCCGTCGGTACGCAGTATTTT
>few|14|TRBD1|TRBV20-1|TRBJ1-1
CSAKLGGQGAQAFF
TGCAGTGCTAAACTTGGGGGACAGGGGGCGCAAGCTTTCTTT
>few|13|TRBD1|TRBV6-6|TRBJ2-7
CASAFRGPYEQYF
TGTGCCTCAGCGTTCAGGGGGCCGTACGAGCAGTACTTC
>few|21|TRBD1|TRBV12-3/TRBV12-4|TRBJ1-5
CASSLVKPLWGQPYSNQPQHF
TGTGCCAGCAGTTTAGTGAAACCCCTTTGGGGACAGCCTTATAGCAATCAGCCCCAGCATTTT
>many|15|.|TRBV4-2|TRBJ2-6
CASSSPMSGANVLTF
TGTGCCAGCAGCTCTCCGATGTCTGGGGCCAACGTCCTGACTTTC
>.|14|.|TRBV7-6|TRBJ2-1
CASSAMVAYNEQFF
TGTGCCAGCAGCGCTATGGTAGCGTACAATGAGCAGTTCTTC
>many|10|.|TRBV20-1|TRBJ2-1
CSARYNEQFF
TGCAGTGCTAGGTACAATGAGCAGTTCTTC
>.|15|.|TRBV2|TRBJ2-1
CASQSERGTYNEQFF
TGTGCCAGCCAAAGCGAACGCGGGACCTACAATGAGCAGTTCTTC
>many|13|TRBD2|TRBV20-1|TRBJ2-7
CRAGTSGTYEQYF
TGCAGAGCAGGGACTAGCGGTACCTACGAGCAGTACTTC
>many|13|.|TRBV20-1|TRBJ2-5
CSAGGGGKETQYF
TGCAGTGCTGGTGGGGGAGGAAAAGAGACCCAGTACTTC
>.|15|TRBD2|TRBV5-1|TRBJ2-5
CASSHSGSLRETQYF
TGCGCCAGCAGCCATAGCGGGAGCCTCCGGGAGACCCAGTACTTC
>.|14|.|TRBV5-1|TRBJ1-2
CASSLASETYGYTF
TGCGCCAGCAGCTTGGCCTCGGAGACCTATGGCTACACCTTC
>few|15|.|TRBV7-3|TRBJ2-1
CASSPGVAGYNEQFF
TGTGCCAGCAGCCCCGGGGTGGCGGGGTACAATGAGCAGTTCTTC
>few|16|TRBD1|TRBV5-5|TRBJ2-5
CASSLDQGARVETQYF
TGTGCCAGCAGCTTGGATCAGGGGGCGCGGGTAGAGACCCAGTACTTC
>few|15|TRBD2|TRBV7-9|TRBJ2-5
CASSPSPSGGETQYF
TGTGCCAGCAGCCCTTCACCATCGGGGGGTGAGACCCAGTACTTC
>few|12|.|TRBV12-3/TRBV12-4|TRBJ2-3
CASSQRADTQYF
TGTGCCAGCAGTCAACGGGCAGATACGCAGTATTTT
>few|16|TRBD1|TRBV6-5|TRBJ2-1
CASRLTGTASYNEQFF
TGTGCCAGCAGATTAACCGGGACAGCCTCCTACAATGAGCAGTTCTTC
>many|16|TRBD2|TRBV5-1|TRBJ2-1
CASSRTGTSGTDEQFF
TGCGCCAGCAGCCGGACCGGGACTAGCGGGACCGATGAGCAGTTCTTC
>few|16|TRBD2|TRBV20-1|TRBJ2-5
CSAFSSGSGIGETQYF
TGCAGTGCTTTTAGCTCCGGGAGCGGGATTGGAGAGACCCAGTACTTC
>few|14|TRBD2|TRBV7-9|TRBJ2-7
CASSLTAGLDEQYF
TGTGCCAGCAGCTTAACAGCTGGACTAGACGAGCAGTACTTC
>many|14|.|TRBV7-2|TRBJ2-3
CASSRTRGADTQYF
TGTGCCAGCAGTCGAACCCGGGGAGCAGATACGCAGTATTTT
>many|15|TRBD2|TRBV20-1|TRBJ2-5
CSARVASGMVETQYF
TGCAGTGCTAGGGTGGCTAGCGGGATGGTAGAGACCCAGTACTTC
>.|12|.|TRBV10-3|TRBJ1-5
CAISGTNQPQHF
TGTGCCATCAGTGGGACTAATCAGCCCCAGCATTTT
>.|15|.|TRBV19|TRBJ2-1
CASSTLTGLFNEQFF
TGTGCCAGTAGTACCCTTACGGGGCTTTTCAATGAGCAGTTCTTC
>many|15|.|TRBV6-2/TRBV6-3|TRBJ2-6
CASSYSSGGANVLTF
TGTGCCAGCAGTTACTCGAGTGGTGGGGCCAACGTCCTGACTTTC
>few|15|.|TRBV5-1|TRBJ2-1
CASSLAAGSNNEQFF
TGCGCCAGCAGCTTGGCGGCAGGGTCGAACAATGAGCAGTTCTTC
>.|14|.|TRBV7-8|TRBJ2-2
CASSLWPGTGELFF
TGTGCCAGCAGCTTATGGCCCGGGACCGGGGAGCTGTTTTTT
>few|13|.|TRBV10-3|TRBJ2-7
CAIRPPKIDEQYF
TGTGCCATCAGACCGCCCAAAATAGACGAGCAGTACTTC
>.|15|.|TRBV5-6|TRBJ1-2
CASSLFSGLDYGYTF
TGTGCCAGCAGCTTGTTTTCCGGGCTTGACTATGGCTACACCTTC
>.|15|.|TRBV20-1|TRBJ1-4
CSAGKASTTNEKLFF
TGCAGTGCTGGGAAAGCCAGTACAACTAATGAAAAACTGTTTTTT